The TCR beta chain described here comes from a study of Ad26.COV2.S vaccination and SARS-CoV-2 variants. As for the study in general: Intramuscular Ad26.COV2.S doses were given once or twice, 56 days apart. Findings of the study overall: Considerable breadth of spike-specific CD8+ and CD4+ T cell responses has reportedly been documented following vaccination.

The treatment was: some 20 received Ad26.COV2.S at low or high dose, single or two shots; five or six received placebo; per-sample allocation not given. Collection of the samples took place on day 63 after the first injection of vaccine or placebo. In Boston, an adult donor aged 18-55 years took part. The CDR3 contains 14 residues. Trimming cost V 5 bases and J 1 base, with 11 bases left between them. The V gene's germline CDR1 is SGHTA and CDR2 FQGNSA. On this clone: Antigen unknown.

The assay was immunoSEQ multiplex PCR, and TCRdb's table has in-frame clones only and misses some. The sample lists 300,000 to 400,000 clones; around 86% were seen once. The V and J genes are TRBV7-2 and TRBJ1-1; the D gene is possibly TRBD1 (6 bases). This material consisted of peripheral blood, taken in a trial of Ad26.COV2.S vaccine versus placebo. The sequence was obtained from a person aged 18-65 years who received the Ad26.COV2.S COVID-19 vaccine or a placebo. CDR3 protein: CASSATQGNTEAFF. The CDR3 region has the DNA TGTGCCAGCAGCGCCACACAGGGGAACACTGAAGCTTTCTTT.